The clone carrying this T cell receptor beta chain was found once. Antigen specificity is unknown. This entry is derived from a study of shared clonotypes between healthy human individuals. Study outcomes and limitations: Memory subsets generally showed smaller estimated richness than naive subsets did.

The CDR3 consists of 15 residues. The V and J ends lost 4 bases and 6 bases, in that order; junction bases with no gene match: 9. Per the germline V gene, CDR1 is MGHDK and CDR2 is SYGVNS. Using around 200 ng DNA, 25,000 to 35,000 T cell genomes, the sorted-subset replicate PCRs were run. Libraries were prepared by immunoSEQ multiplex PCR; TCRdb keeps only in-frame clonotypes and omits some of them. The sample lists 2 million to 2.5 million clones; 80% to 95% were seen once. Adult Caucasians living in Nashville, Tennessee made up all of the donors. Into CD45RA+ naive and CD45RA-negative memory subsets, the CD4+ cells were split.

This chain links TRBV25-1 with TRBJ2-5; 9 nucleotides agree with TRBD1. The receptor comes from a man between 18 and 35 years old in good health. Some clones in this sample may be carry-over from other donors' samples. What was sequenced was naive CD4+ T cells from PBMCs. Subset of the sample: CD45RA+ positively selected. The CDR3 DNA follows: TGTGCCAGCAGTGTCGCCGGGACAGGGCTCAAGACCCAGTACTTC. It codes for CASSVAGTGLKTQYF.